Shown below are 18 T cell receptor beta chains from a single sample sequenced in a study of blood T cell repertoires in COVID-19. Sequenced by immunoSEQ multiplex PCR; TCRdb stores in-frame clones only, minus some. The sample has more than 120,000 clones, just under 90% seen once; the top ten hold around 8.3%. Sequencing input: peripheral blood. These receptors were collected from a woman aged 45 to 65 with active or convalescent COVID-19.

The chain employs TRBV27 and TRBJ2-4; TRBD1 matches at 9 bases. The CDR3 totals 13 residues. CDR1 and CDR2 from the germline V gene are MNHEY and SMNVEV (reference sequence). V trimming: 5 bases; J trimming: 12 bases; junction bases outside the gene matches: 8. The CDR3 nucleotides are TGTGCCAGCAGTGAACAGGGGGCGCGAGGTCAGTACTTC. It codes for CASSEQGARGQYF.

The chain carries TRBV7-3 and TRBJ2-5; possible D gene TRBD2, 5 bases. Germline V gene lookup returns CDR1 SGHTA and CDR2 FQGTGA. The V end lost 2 bases, the J end lost 4 bases, and 20 bases lay between the germline ends. This CDR3 has 17 amino acids. The CDR3 region is CASSLGRDSRRGETQYF. For the CDR3, the DNA is TGTGCCAGCAGCTTAGGGCGTGACTCGCGCCGGGGAGAGACCCAGTACTTC.

This clone came up a few times. The V call is TRBV7-2, the J call TRBJ1-5; 8 positions agree with TRBD1. The germline CDR1 and CDR2 sequences are SGHTA and FQGNSA. V dropped 2 bases and J dropped 10; count of bases not matched to a gene: 7. The CDR3 totals 14 residues. CDR3 protein: CASSLNAGGQPQHF. In DNA form, the CDR3 reads TGTGCCAGCAGCTTAAACGCAGGGGGCCAACCCCAGCATTTT.

This chain connects TRBV7-3 to TRBJ2-2, with 7 bases identical to TRBD1. V lost 2 bases and J lost 0; bases outside the gene matches: 6. The CDR3 spans 17 residues. The germline V gene has CDR1 SGHTA and CDR2 FQGTGA. The CDR3 reads CASSLQFGTANTGELFF. Written as DNA, the CDR3 is TGTGCCAGCAGCTTACAATTTGGGACAGCGAACACCGGGGAGCTGTTTTTT. Full variable domain (rest looked up from reference TRBV7-3 and TRBJ2-2): GAGVSQTPSNKVTEKGKYVELRCDPISGHTALYWYRQSLGQGPEFLIYFQGTGAADDSGLPNDRFFAVRPEGSVSTLKIQRTERGDSAVYLCASSLQFGTANTGELFFGEGSRLTVL.

This chain links TRBV28 with TRBJ2-7, with TRBD1 identical over 9 bases. The CDR3 extends over 15 amino acids. Per germline, CDR1 MDHEN and CDR2 SYDVKM. The ends lost 6 bases at V and 3 bases at J; junction bases unmatched: 9. The CDR3 sequence is CASSYHGTGIYEQYF. The CDR3 DNA sequence: TGTGCCAGCAGCTACCACGGGACAGGGATCTACGAGCAGTACTTC.

This chain uses TRBV18 with TRBJ1-1; a weak D match, TRBD1 (5 bases). V was pared by 0 bases and J by 6 bases, with 5 bases between. Germline CDR1 KGHSH, CDR2 LQKENI. The CDR3 runs 12 residues. CDR3 in amino acids: CASSPPGAEAFF. In DNA, the CDR3 is TGTGCCAGCTCACCACCAGGGGCTGAAGCTTTCTTT.

The chain employs TRBV5-4 and TRBJ2-1, with D possibly being TRBD1 (6 bases). V was trimmed by 4 bases and J by 5 bases, leaving 10 bases between them. The germline CDR1 and CDR2 sequences are SGHNT and YYREEE (reference sequence). This CDR3 is 13 amino acids long. The CDR3 sequence: CASSPDSNNEQFF. The CDR3 DNA is TGTGCCAGCAGCCCGGACAGTAACAATGAGCAGTTCTTC.

The chain is built from TRBV12-3 or TRBV12-4 and TRBJ1-2; D remains ambiguous. The CDR3 is 13 residues long. The V gene lost 6 bases and the J gene lost 6 bases, with 14 bases spanning the gap. The CDR3 region has the DNA TGTGCCAGCAGCCAAGATCGGGTGCATGGCTACACCTTC. Residues: CASSQDRVHGYTF.

Worth noting for this clone: This CDR3 is also generated by other DNA sequences in the sample. V gene TRBV9 combines with J gene TRBJ2-7; 10 bases align to TRBD1. The CDR3 has 14 amino acids. V dropped 4 bases and J dropped 2; count of bases not matched to a gene: 3. Germline lookup yields CDR1 SGDLS and CDR2 YYNGEE. This chain's CDR3 is CASSPGQGAYEQYF. The CDR3 DNA sequence: TGTGCCAGCAGCCCTGGACAGGGGGCCTACGAGCAGTACTTC.

V gene TRBV4-3 combines with J gene TRBJ2-4; D is undetermined. V dropped 4 bases and J dropped 3 bases, with 16 bases sitting between them. In germline, CDR1 is LGHNA, CDR2 YSLEER. This CDR3 is built from 16 residues. The CDR3 sequence is CASSLSAPSGKNIQYF. CDR3 coding DNA: TGCGCCAGCAGCCTTTCGGCCCCTTCAGGCAAAAACATTCAGTACTTC.

The V call is TRBV7-3, the J call TRBJ1-1, with a weak D call TRBD1 (5 bases). The CDR3 runs to 13 residues. The ends were cut back, 5 bases at V and 2 bases at J, with 9 bases in the middle. Germline V lookup: CDR1 SGHTA, CDR2 FQGTGA. The CDR3: CASSRRGNTEAFF. In nucleotides, the CDR3 is TGTGCCAGCAGCCGGAGGGGAAACACTGAAGCTTTCTTT.

The CDR3 coding sequence is TGTGCCAGCAGCCCCACGGGACAGGTGAACACTGAAGCTTTCTTT. Translation gives CASSPTGQVNTEAFF. The V and J genes are TRBV7-3 and TRBJ1-1; TRBD1 agrees at 8 bases. Germline V gene data show CDR1 as SGHTA and CDR2 as FQGTGA. This CDR3 comprises 15 residues. V was pared by 5 bases and J by 0 bases, with 5 bases of the junction left unmatched.

V and J are TRBV28 and TRBJ2-5; no definite D call. The germline V gene has CDR1 MDHEN and CDR2 SYDVKM. V was pared by 4 bases and J by 3 bases, with 9 bases between. The CDR3 spans 13 residues. Here the CDR3 reads CASSWQVKETQYF. The DNA for the CDR3 is TGTGCCAGCAGTTGGCAGGTCAAAGAGACCCAGTACTTC.

The V gene is TRBV5-1, the J gene TRBJ2-3, with 9 bases matching TRBD2. Per germline, CDR1 SGHRS and CDR2 YFSETQ. Trimming took 0 bases from V and 4 from J; bases not matched to a gene: 6. The CDR3 runs 16 residues. CDR3 nucleotides: TGCGCCAGCAGCTTGGGAGCTAGCGGGGTTTCAGATACGCAGTATTTT. This gives the protein CASSLGASGVSDTQYF.

The chain couples TRBV7-8 to TRBJ1-1; D is undetermined. CDR3 size: 13 residues. Between the trimmed V and J ends, which lost 8 bases and 2 bases, there was a span of 12 bases. Germline assignment: CDR1 SGHVS and CDR2 FQNEAQ. CDR3 protein: CASREELNTEAFF. CDR3 nucleotide sequence: TGTGCCAGCCGGGAAGAGCTCAACACTGAAGCTTTCTTT.

The rearrangement uses TRBV6-5 and TRBJ1-3; D not resolved. The CDR3 is 15 residues long. With 2 bases removed from V and 4 bases from J, the gap between germline ends came to 12 bases. Germline CDR1 is MNHEY and CDR2 is SVGAGI. CDR3 sequence reads: CASSYPSGWGNTIYF. The CDR3 DNA reads as TGTGCCAGCAGTTACCCCAGCGGATGGGGAAACACCATATATTTT.

CDR3 residues: CASQDSAHQETQYF. CDR3 DNA sequence: TGTGCCAGCCAGGACAGCGCTCACCAAGAGACCCAGTACTTC. The rearrangement uses TRBV2 and TRBJ2-5, with D perhaps TRBD1 (6 bases). This CDR3 contains 14 residues. V was cut by 8 bases and J by 0 bases, with 13 bases left in between. The V gene's germline CDR1 is SNHLY and CDR2 FYNNEI.

The rearrangement joins TRBV6-5 to TRBJ2-7, with 11 bases identical to TRBD1. There are 15 residues in the CDR3. Germline V gene lookup returns CDR1 MNHEY and CDR2 SVGAGI. V was pared by 4 bases and J by 3 bases, with 5 bases of the junction left unmatched. The CDR3 protein is CASSLGQGVFYEQYF. Here the CDR3 DNA reads TGTGCCAGCAGTTTGGGACAGGGGGTATTCTACGAGCAGTACTTC.